This T cell receptor (beta chain) was identified in a study of spatial heterogeneity in lung cancer. The V and J ends lost 2 bases and 2 bases respectively, with 10 bases between them. The CDR3 loop spans 14 amino acids. TCRdb independently ran MiXCR on the 5' RACE reads; one entry per CDR3 protein. The data hold around 100,000 distinct CDR3 sequences, with 4.4% observed a single time. This clonotype was seen ten or more times. The antigen remains undetermined. Findings of the study overall: Within tumors, counts of expanded alpha and beta TCRs tracked tumor mutation counts.

The time point was: sample taken at primary tumor resection. The clonotype originates from a male donor with early-stage non-small cell lung cancer. This material consisted of lung tumor tissue, taken at surgery. This rearrangement joins TRBV12-3 or TRBV12-4 to TRBJ2-7; D is uncertain. CDR3: CASSLPRATYEQYF. The CDR3 bases are TGTGCCAGCAGTTTACCCCGCGCGACCTACGAGCAGTACTTC.